One and the same sample provided the 14 T cell receptor beta chains below, sequenced in a study of cytomegalovirus exposure and HLA in healthy donors (dated by TCRdb to 2016 to 2017). Library preparation used the immunoSEQ multiplex PCR assay. The source is immuneACCESS, and TCRdb retained only in-frame sequences with V and J called. Part of the clones is not carried over; for the studies checked, unresolved V genes explain less than half of this, and the remainder is unexplained. The sample data list about 110,000 clones, and 88% of these were observed just once. Jointly, the top ten make up about 1.8% of the sample. The sample taken for sequencing was PBMCs. The receptors were sampled from a woman between 18 and 30 years old in good health and CMV-seropositive.

The V and J genes are TRBV7-9 and TRBJ2-2; 7 nucleotides match TRBD2. The germline V gene has CDR1 SEHNR and CDR2 FQNEAQ (reference sequence). Trimming took 1 base from V and 2 from J; bases not matched to a gene: 4. The CDR3 contains 16 residues. The CDR3 reads CASSLGWGGNTGELFF. CDR3 nucleotide sequence: TGTGCCAGCAGCTTAGGCTGGGGGGGTAACACCGGGGAGCTGTTTTTT.

The CDR3 DNA reads TGTGCCAGCAGCCTAACTATCCTAGGGGGGGGTGAAAAACTGTTTTTT. Translation gives CASSLTILGGGEKLFF. The V gene is TRBV7-6, the J gene TRBJ1-4; perhaps TRBD1 as D (6 bases). V was shortened by 5 bases and J by 7 bases, with 20 bases between the two germline ends. Per the germline V gene, CDR1 is SGHVS and CDR2 is FNYEAQ. The CDR3 loop spans 16 amino acids.

The chain recombines TRBV6-1 with TRBJ1-1, with D unresolved. Germline V lookup: CDR1 MNHNS, CDR2 SASEGT. The ends were cut back, 4 bases at V and 0 bases at J, with 6 bases in the middle. CDR3 length equals 13 residues. CDR3 residues: CASSGSMNTEAFF. The CDR3, as DNA: TGTGCCAGCAGTGGGTCTATGAACACTGAAGCTTTCTTT.

The J gene is TRBJ1-1, the V gene TRBV4-3; tentative D call: TRBD1 (5 bases). The CDR3 runs to 15 residues. V was trimmed by 0 bases and J by 1 base, leaving 9 bases between them. Germline-derived CDR1 and CDR2 are LGHNA and YSLEER. CDR3: CASSQEWQGNTEAFF. CDR3 bases: TGCGCCAGCAGCCAAGAGTGGCAGGGGAACACTGAAGCTTTCTTT.

The chain links TRBV11-2 to TRBJ2-3; 8 bases match TRBD1. Germline CDR1 and CDR2: SGHAT and FQNNGV. The CDR3 loop spans 15 amino acids. The ends lost 3 bases at V and 2 bases at J; junction bases unmatched: 4. CDR3 residues: CASSFAQGATDTQYF. The CDR3 DNA reads as TGTGCCAGCAGCTTCGCCCAGGGGGCCACAGATACGCAGTATTTT.

This clone was seen a single time. This sequence joins TRBV19 and TRBJ2-5; D unresolved. This CDR3 is built from 13 residues. V lost 10 bases and J 7 bases, leaving 19 bases between the germline ends. Germline lookup yields CDR1 LNHDA and CDR2 SQIVND (reference sequence). CDR3 DNA sequence: TGTGCCACAACGACTGGAGATGTCGGGACCCAGTACTTC. As protein: CATTTGDVGTQYF.

This clone has just one count. The V and J genes are TRBV2 and TRBJ1-1; 8 bases fit TRBD1. Looked up from germline, CDR1 is SNHLY and CDR2 is FYNNEI. The CDR3 runs to 14 residues. Trimming took 6 bases from V and 5 from J; bases not matched to a gene: 8. CDR3 DNA sequence: TGTGCCAGCAGGAGAGACAGGGGTGGTACTGAAGCTTTCTTT. It codes for CASRRDRGGTEAFF.

The V and J genes are TRBV10-2 and TRBJ1-6; tentatively, D is TRBD1 (6 bases). Germline lookup yields CDR1 WSHSY and CDR2 SAAADI. The CDR3 is 14 amino acids. V was cut by 6 bases and J by 4 bases, with 10 bases left in between. CDR3 sequence (DNA): TGCGCCAGCAGCAACAGGGTTTATAATTCACCCCTCCACTTT. Protein product: CASSNRVYNSPLHF.

The CDR3 nucleotides are TGTGCCAGTAGTCTCCTGGGAGCTGAGGCTTACAATGAGCAGTTCTTC. Its protein is CASSLLGAEAYNEQFF. V is TRBV19 and J is TRBJ2-1; a possible D gene is TRBD2 (5 bases). Germline V CDR1 and CDR2: LNHDA, SQIVND (reference sequence). There are 16 residues in the CDR3. The V gene lost 5 bases and the J gene lost 4 bases, with 18 bases spanning the gap.

The chain is built from TRBV7-6 and TRBJ2-7; maybe TRBD1 (5 bases). The CDR3 extends over 15 amino acids. Germline values: CDR1 SGHVS, CDR2 FNYEAQ. V lost 1 base and J 2 bases, leaving 12 bases between the germline ends. The DNA for the CDR3 is TGTGCCAGCAGCTTAGAGGACAAGCCCCCCTACGAGCAGTACGTC. Amino acid sequence: CASSLEDKPPYEQYV.

This sequence joins TRBV28 and TRBJ1-5; TRBD1 might be the D (6 bases). CDR1 and CDR2 from the germline V gene are MDHEN and SYDVKM. V lost 6 bases, J lost 2 bases, and 14 bases lay in between. The CDR3 runs to 15 residues. The CDR3 nucleotides are TGTGCCAGCAGAGGCGGGGGGCTGGGCAATCAGCCCCAGCATTTT. It is translated as CASRGGGLGNQPQHF.

The chain combines TRBV4-1 with TRBJ1-6; D might be TRBD1 (6 bases). The CDR3 spans 19 residues. The germline V gene has CDR1 MGHRA and CDR2 YSYEKL. Trimming took 0 bases from V and 2 from J, leaving 17 bases between them. CDR3 amino acids: CASSQDAVSRDTYNSPLHF. CDR3 coding DNA: TGCGCCAGCAGCCAAGATGCGGTGAGCAGGGACACCTATAATTCACCCCTCCACTTT.

The V call is TRBV7-6, the J call TRBJ2-2; D possibly corresponds to TRBD1 (7 bases). The CDR3 has 14 amino acids. Germline loops: CDR1 SGHVS, CDR2 FNYEAQ. V dropped 5 bases and J dropped 6 bases, with 13 bases sitting between them. The CDR3 DNA reads as TGTGCCAGCAGCGGGGGGACAGTTCCCGGGGAGCTGTTTTTT. Its protein product is CASSGGTVPGELFF.

The J gene is TRBJ1-2, the V gene TRBV5-4; weak D call: TRBD1 (6 bases). Trimming removed 4 bases from V and 4 bases from J, with 11 bases in between. The CDR3 totals 13 residues. Germline CDR1 is SGHNT and CDR2 is YYREEE (reference sequence). The CDR3 loop is CASSLTGSYGYTF. The CDR3, as DNA: TGTGCCAGCAGCCTGACAGGTTCCTATGGCTACACCTTC.